Shown below are 21 T cell receptor beta chains from a single sample sequenced in a study of blood T cell repertoires in COVID-19. The assay was immunoSEQ multiplex PCR, and TCRdb's table has in-frame clones only and misses some. The sample has a few hundred thousand clones; less than 85% are singletons. Sequenced input: peripheral blood. The receptors come from a woman between 18 and 30 years old with acute or convalescent COVID-19.

The chain carries TRBV5-6 and TRBJ2-7; 9 bases line up with TRBD1. CDR1 is SGHDT, CDR2 YYEEEE, per germline. The CDR3 extends over 14 amino acids. The junction had 7 bases not matched to a gene; V was cut back by 3 bases and J by 6 bases. CDR3 DNA sequence: TGTGCCAGCAGCTCCGGGACAGGGTCACTCGAGCAGTACTTC. Amino acid sequence: CASSSGTGSLEQYF.

J is TRBJ1-6 and V is TRBV28; the match to TRBD1 covers 10 bases. The junction had 6 bases not matched to a gene; V was cut back by 3 bases and J by 10 bases. Germline V lookup: CDR1 MDHEN, CDR2 SYDVKM. The CDR3 loop spans 15 amino acids. Here the CDR3 DNA reads TGTGCCAGCAGTTTCTCGGACAGGGGGGAATCACCCCTCCACTTT. Translated, it gives CASSFSDRGESPLHF.

The chain uses TRBV12-5 and TRBJ1-2, with D possibly TRBD1 on 5 matching bases. This CDR3 has 16 amino acids. Deletions cut 5 bases from V and 2 bases from J, with 18 bases between. Germline V lookup: CDR1 LGHNT, CDR2 FRNRAP. The CDR3 protein is CASGSGGGGRNYGYTF. CDR3 nucleotide sequence: TGTGCTAGTGGTAGCGGCGGGGGAGGGCGGAACTATGGCTACACCTTC.

The chain employs TRBV6-5 and TRBJ2-3; 7 positions match TRBD2. This CDR3 is 14 amino acids long. Germline values: CDR1 MNHEY, CDR2 SVGAGI. The junction had 11 bases not matched to a gene; V was cut back by 8 bases and J by 6 bases. The CDR3 DNA follows: TGTGCCAGCTTCCGGGGGAGGGCCCCGGATACGCAGTATTTT. Translating it yields CASFRGRAPDTQYF.

This clone was counted once. This chain connects TRBV5-6 to TRBJ2-5, with TRBD2 matching over 7 bases. The length of the CDR3 is 16 residues. From germline, CDR1 is SGHDT and CDR2 YYEEEE. Trimming cost V 6 bases and J 5 bases; bases outside gene matches: 16. CDR3 loop: CASNPYRQTGRETQYF. DNA for the CDR3: TGTGCCAGCAACCCTTATCGGCAGACCGGGAGGGAGACCCAGTACTTC.

The rearrangement uses TRBV30 and TRBJ1-6; D call uncertain. CDR3 size: 13 residues. Germline assignment: CDR1 GTSNPN and CDR2 SVGIG (reference sequence). With 0 bases removed from V and 5 bases from J, the gap between germline ends came to 5 bases. In nucleotides, the CDR3 is TGTGCCTGGAGTGTTACAGATAATTCACCCCTCCACTTT. Amino acid sequence: CAWSVTDNSPLHF.

The rearrangement uses TRBV14 and TRBJ1-6; possibly TRBD1 for D (5 bases). In germline, CDR1 is SGHDN, CDR2 FVKESK. The CDR3 runs to 17 residues. Trimming cost V 1 base and J 10 bases, with 20 bases left between them. CDR3 residues: CASSQAPGGDVGSPLHF. The DNA for the CDR3 is TGTGCCAGCAGCCAAGCCCCCGGAGGGGACGTGGGGTCACCCCTCCACTTT.

This chain joins TRBV5-1 and TRBJ1-2; TRBD1 matches at 12 bases. Germline V lookup: CDR1 SGHRS, CDR2 YFSETQ. The CDR3 loop spans 15 amino acids. V gave up 3 bases and J gave up 5 bases; unmatched junction bases: 5. The CDR3 sequence: CASSWGTGGSYGYTF. For the CDR3, the DNA is TGCGCCAGCAGCTGGGGGACAGGGGGCTCTTATGGCTACACCTTC.

The chain is built from TRBV12-3 or TRBV12-4 and TRBJ1-6; D ambiguous. This CDR3 comprises 13 residues. The V and J ends lost 6 bases and 11 bases respectively, with 14 bases between them. The CDR3 nucleotides read TGTGCCAGCAGGACGTTAGGCCGGGCACCCCTCCACTTT. Its protein is CASRTLGRAPLHF.

V and J are TRBV4-1 and TRBJ1-5; no definite D call. Per germline, CDR1 MGHRA and CDR2 YSYEKL. Trimming removed 1 base from V and 7 bases from J, with 8 bases in between. CDR3 length equals 13 residues. For the CDR3, the DNA is TGCGCCAGCAGCCAAGGCGGGCCCCAGCCCCAGCATTTT. As protein: CASSQGGPQPQHF.

In its sample, this clone was seen once. The chain joins TRBV4-1 to TRBJ1-4; 7 nucleotides align to TRBD1. CDR3 length: 17 amino acids. After removal of 2 bases from V and 6 bases from J, the junction contained 12 bases not matched to a gene. Germline CDR1 MGHRA, CDR2 YSYEKL. The CDR3 bases are TGCGCCAGCAGCCAATCCAGGCCCGGAGGGGGCGATGAAAAACTGTTTTTT. This gives the protein CASSQSRPGGGDEKLFF.

This chain's CDR3 is CASSPDRGRSPLHF. The CDR3 DNA reads as TGTGCCAGCAGCCCCGACAGGGGAAGGTCACCCCTCCACTTT. This chain connects TRBV13 to TRBJ1-6, with TRBD1 matching over 8 bases. Trimming took 5 bases from V and 10 from J; bases not matched to a gene: 7. Germline V gives CDR1 PRHDT, CDR2 FYEKMQ (reference sequence). The CDR3 contains 14 residues.

This clone came up once. The chain links TRBV5-8 to TRBJ1-2; no clear D. Deletions cut 0 bases from V and 4 bases from J, with 13 bases between. From germline, CDR1 is SGHTS and CDR2 YDEGEE. This CDR3 region has 15 residues. In DNA, the CDR3 is TGTGCCAGCAGCTTGGATGTAAGCCCCTTCTATGGCTACACCTTC. Its protein product is CASSLDVSPFYGYTF. Using reference TRBV5-8 and TRBJ1-2 for the parts outside the CDR3, the full variable domain is EAGVTQSPTHLIKTRGQQATLRCSPISGHTSVYWYQQALGLGLQFLLWYDEGEERNRGNFPPRFSGRQFPNYSSELNVNALELEDSALYLCASSLDVSPFYGYTFGSGTRLTVV.

This clone was seen a single time. The V call is TRBV12-3 or TRBV12-4, the J call TRBJ1-1, with D tentatively TRBD1 (5 bases). Trimming took 6 bases from V and 7 from J, leaving 12 bases between them. The CDR3 extends over 12 amino acids. The DNA of the CDR3 is TGTGCCAGCAGGGAAGGGGTAGGTGAAGCTTTCTTT. Translated, it gives CASREGVGEAFF.

The J gene is TRBJ1-3, the V gene TRBV28; TRBD1 might be the D (6 bases). The CDR3 runs to 17 residues. V dropped 3 bases and J dropped 2 bases, with 17 bases sitting between them. CDR1 is MDHEN, CDR2 SYDVKM, per germline. The CDR3 loop is CASSFQGRGGAGNTIYF. Written as DNA, the CDR3 is TGTGCCAGCAGTTTTCAGGGGCGAGGGGGGGCTGGAAACACCATATATTTT.

In its sample, this clone was seen a few times. The chain links TRBV9 to TRBJ2-7, with 12 bases that match TRBD2. The CDR3 is 17 residues long. V trimming: 6 bases; J trimming: 2 bases; junction bases outside the gene matches: 12. Germline V gene data show CDR1 as SGDLS and CDR2 as YYNGEE. The CDR3 DNA is TGTGCCAGCAACCCAAAGACTAGCGGGAGATCAGCCTACGAGCAGTACTTC. It is translated as CASNPKTSGRSAYEQYF.

The chain combines TRBV28 with TRBJ2-3; TRBD2 might be the D (7 bases). CDR3 length: 15 residues. V was pared by 2 bases and J by 1 base, with 10 bases between. CDR1 is MDHEN, CDR2 SYDVKM, per germline. The CDR3 loop reads CASSLRGRGTDTQYF. CDR3 nucleotide sequence: TGTGCCAGCAGTTTAAGGGGGAGGGGCACAGATACGCAGTATTTT.

This chain joins TRBV7-8 and TRBJ1-1; D is possibly TRBD1 (6 bases). Trimming shortened V by 8 bases and J by 2 bases, and 9 bases separated the two germline ends. The CDR3 runs to 12 residues. Germline V CDR1 and CDR2: SGHVS, FQNEAQ. The CDR3 DNA is TGTGCCAGCGGACAGATCAACACTGAAGCTTTCTTT. This encodes CASGQINTEAFF. Based on the CDR3 plus reference TRBV7-8 and TRBJ1-1, the full variable domain is GAGVSQSPRYKVAKRGQDVALRCDPISGHVSLFWYQQALGQGPEFLTYFQNEAQLDKSGLPSDRFFAERPEGSVSTLKIQRTQQEDSAVYLCASGQINTEAFFGQGTRLTVV.

Details on this clone: This CDR3 is also generated by other DNA sequences in the sample. J is TRBJ2-7 and V is TRBV27, with TRBD2 identical over 7 bases. The V gene end was trimmed by 4 bases and the J gene end by 2 bases; junction bases not matched to a gene: 2. The CDR3 sequence is 13 residues long. Germline lookup yields CDR1 MNHEY and CDR2 SMNVEV (reference sequence). The CDR3 spells CASSSGGPYEQYF. For the CDR3, the DNA is TGTGCCAGCAGTTCGGGGGGACCCTACGAGCAGTACTTC.

This chain connects TRBV4-1 to TRBJ1-5, with 10 bases fitting TRBD1. This CDR3 is 15 amino acids long. CDR1 is MGHRA and CDR2 is YSYEKL in the germline V gene. The junction had 9 bases not matched to a gene; V was cut back by 4 bases and J by 9 bases. CDR3 coding DNA: TGCGCCAGCAGCCCGGGACAGGGGAACGTTGGGCCCCAGCATTTT. Translation: CASSPGQGNVGPQHF.

The J gene is TRBJ2-1, the V gene TRBV27, with D possibly TRBD1 on 5 matching bases. Trimming pared 3 bases from V and 8 bases from J, leaving 11 bases between. Germline loops: CDR1 MNHEY, CDR2 SMNVEV (reference sequence). The CDR3 runs 13 residues. DNA for the CDR3: TGTGCCAGCAGTTTTCAGGGTGACTATGAGCAGTTCTTC. As protein: CASSFQGDYEQFF.